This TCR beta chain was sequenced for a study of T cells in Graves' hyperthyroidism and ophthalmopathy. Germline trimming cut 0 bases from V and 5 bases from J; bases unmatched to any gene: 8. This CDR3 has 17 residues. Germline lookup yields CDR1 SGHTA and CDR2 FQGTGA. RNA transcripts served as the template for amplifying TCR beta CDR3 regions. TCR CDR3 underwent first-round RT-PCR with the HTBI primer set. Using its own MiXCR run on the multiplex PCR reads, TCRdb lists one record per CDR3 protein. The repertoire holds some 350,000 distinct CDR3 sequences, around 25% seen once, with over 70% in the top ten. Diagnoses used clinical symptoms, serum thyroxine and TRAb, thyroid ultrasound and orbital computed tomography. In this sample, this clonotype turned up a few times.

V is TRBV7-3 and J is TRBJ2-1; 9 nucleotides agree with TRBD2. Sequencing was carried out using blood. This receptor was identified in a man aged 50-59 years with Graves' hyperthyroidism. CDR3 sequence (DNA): TGTGCCAGCAGCTTAACGTTTACTAGCGGGCCGAACAATGAGCAGTTCTTC. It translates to CASSLTFTSGPNNEQFF.